In this sample, the clone carrying this T cell receptor (beta chain) turned up many times. Its antigen is not known. Peripheral blood was collected from the related graft donor on the marrow donation day. The data were taken from a study of T cells after posttransplantation cyclophosphamide. Findings and caveats of the study: Recipient CMV seropositivity and CMV reactivation strongly tracked TRB clonality.

TCRdb keeps only in-frame clones here, not all; method: immunoSEQ multiplex PCR. The sample includes about 39,000 clones, none of them occurring once. The material sequenced was PBMCs. The sequence was obtained from a woman aged 45-60 years in good health and a related stem cell transplant donor.

As DNA, the CDR3 is TGTGCCAGCAGTTTCGGACAGGTCAATCAGCCCCAGCATTTT. This translates into CASSFGQVNQPQHF. The chain couples TRBV6-5 to TRBJ1-5; the match to TRBD1 covers 7 bases. Germline CDR1 reads MNHEY; CDR2 reads SVGAGI. The CDR3 contains 14 residues. After removal of 4 bases from V and 3 bases from J, the junction contained 3 bases not matched to a gene.